Described below is a single T cell receptor beta chain sequence and its context. This CDR3 is also generated by other DNA sequences in the sample. Profiled with immunoSEQ multiplex PCR; TCRdb holds only in-frame clones, not every one. The sample records some 150,000 clones, 85% to 95% being singletons. These data belong to a study of OX40 agonist ivuxolimab in advanced cancers. The TCR comes from an adult with an advanced solid tumor such as melanoma, head and neck, liver or kidney cancer. Sample: CD4+ or CD8+ T cells sorted from blood, taken in a trial of the OX40 agonist ivuxolimab.

This chain's CDR3 is CASSLTASTGGNYEQYF. The CDR3 region has the DNA TGTGCCAGCAGCTTAACGGCATCTACAGGAGGGAATTACGAGCAGTACTTC. J is TRBJ2-7 and V is TRBV7-3; tentatively, D is TRBD2 (6 bases). V lost 0 bases and J 4 bases, leaving 19 bases between the germline ends. CDR1 and CDR2 (germline): SGHTA, FQGTGA. The CDR3 has 17 amino acids.